These 5 T cell receptor beta chains were sequenced from one sample in a study of OX40 agonist ivuxolimab in advanced cancers. TCRdb keeps only in-frame clones here, not all; method: immunoSEQ multiplex PCR. The data contain 15,000 to 20,000 clones, 70% to 90% of them singletons. The sample here was CD4+ or CD8+ T cells sorted from blood, taken in a trial of the OX40 agonist ivuxolimab. The receptors were sampled from an adult with an advanced solid tumor such as melanoma, head and neck, liver or kidney cancer.

The gene calls are TRBV6-6 and TRBJ2-1; 10 nucleotides match TRBD2. The CDR3 length is 15 residues. Losses at the gene ends were 2 bases for V and 10 bases for J; bases not matched to a gene: 8. CDR1 is MNHNY and CDR2 is SVGAGI in the germline V gene (reference sequence). The CDR3 loop is CASSYRAGGTREQFF. Here the CDR3 DNA reads TGTGCCAGCAGTTACCGAGCGGGAGGGACCAGAGAGCAGTTCTTC.

The V call is TRBV7-9, the J call TRBJ2-5; 10 bases agree with TRBD1. The CDR3 is made up of 15 amino acids. V shed 5 bases and J 5 bases; nucleotides not matched to a gene: 8. The germline V gene encodes CDR1 SEHNR and CDR2 FQNEAQ (reference sequence). Written as DNA, the CDR3 is TGTGCCAGCAGCCGATTGACAGGGGGCGCGGAGACCCAGTACTTC. This translates into CASSRLTGGAETQYF.

The rearrangement joins TRBV27 to TRBJ2-7; D unclear. Trimming removed 5 bases at V and 5 bases at J, with 7 bases between. The V gene's germline CDR1 is MNHEY and CDR2 SMNVEV (reference sequence). The CDR3 totals 11 residues. As DNA, the CDR3 is TGTGCCAGCAGTCAGACGGACGAGCAGTACTTC. Its protein product is CASSQTDEQYF.

This chain connects TRBV27 to TRBJ2-1; 8 bases align to TRBD1. This CDR3 contains 16 residues. Trimming took 1 base from V and 5 from J; bases not matched to a gene: 7. The germline V gene has CDR1 MNHEY and CDR2 SMNVEV (reference sequence). For the CDR3, the DNA is TGTGCCAGCAGTTTATGGGGGACAGGTGGAGACAATGAGCAGTTCTTC. Translated, it gives CASSLWGTGGDNEQFF.

This rearrangement joins TRBV27 to TRBJ2-3; D gene ambiguous. This CDR3 has 13 residues. Per the germline V gene, CDR1 is MNHEY and CDR2 is SMNVEV (reference sequence). The V end was cut by 2 bases, the J end by 2 bases, with 5 bases between. CDR3 protein: CASSLALTDTQYF. CDR3 coding DNA: TGTGCCAGCAGTTTAGCTCTCACAGATACGCAGTATTTT.